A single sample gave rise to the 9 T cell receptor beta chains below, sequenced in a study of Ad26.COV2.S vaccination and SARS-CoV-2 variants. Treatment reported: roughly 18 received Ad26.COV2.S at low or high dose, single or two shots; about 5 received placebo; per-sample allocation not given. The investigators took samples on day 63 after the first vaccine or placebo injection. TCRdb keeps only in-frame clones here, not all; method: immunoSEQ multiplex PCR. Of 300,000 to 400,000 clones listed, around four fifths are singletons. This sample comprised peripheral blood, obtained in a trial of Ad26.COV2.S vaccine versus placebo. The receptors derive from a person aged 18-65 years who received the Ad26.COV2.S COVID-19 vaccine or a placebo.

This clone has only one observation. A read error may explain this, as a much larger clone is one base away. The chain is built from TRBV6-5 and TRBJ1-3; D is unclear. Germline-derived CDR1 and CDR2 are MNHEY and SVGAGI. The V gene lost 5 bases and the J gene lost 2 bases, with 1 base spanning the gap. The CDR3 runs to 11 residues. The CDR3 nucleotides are TGTGCCAGCAGTACTGGAAACACCATATATTTT. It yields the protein CASSTGNTIYF.

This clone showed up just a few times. The CDR3 region is CASSLRDRSSGELFF. Written as DNA, the CDR3 is TGTGCCAGCAGCCTCAGGGACAGAAGTTCCGGGGAGCTGTTTTTT. The chain uses TRBV7-8 and TRBJ2-2, with TRBD1 matching over 7 bases. Germline CDR1 is SGHVS and CDR2 is FQNEAQ. Trimming cost V 5 bases and J 6 bases; bases outside gene matches: 9. The CDR3 is made up of 15 amino acids.

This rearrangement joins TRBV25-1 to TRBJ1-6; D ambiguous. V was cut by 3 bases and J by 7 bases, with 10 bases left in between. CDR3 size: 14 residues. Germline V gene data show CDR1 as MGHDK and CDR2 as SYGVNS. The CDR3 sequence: CASSEDYDNSPLHF. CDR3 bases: TGTGCCAGCAGTGAGGACTACGACAATTCACCCCTCCACTTT.

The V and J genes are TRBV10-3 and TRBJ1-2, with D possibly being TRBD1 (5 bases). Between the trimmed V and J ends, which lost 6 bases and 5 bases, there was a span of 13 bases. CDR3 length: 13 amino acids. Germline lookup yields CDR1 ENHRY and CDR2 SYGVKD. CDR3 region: CAISLGVGYGYTF. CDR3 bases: TGTGCCATCAGCTTGGGGGTAGGGTATGGCTACACCTTC.

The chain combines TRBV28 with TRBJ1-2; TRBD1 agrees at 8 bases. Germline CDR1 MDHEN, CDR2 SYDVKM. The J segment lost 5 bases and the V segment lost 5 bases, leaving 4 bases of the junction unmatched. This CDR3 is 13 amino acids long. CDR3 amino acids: CASSPRQGYGYTF. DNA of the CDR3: TGTGCCAGCAGTCCGAGACAGGGGTATGGCTACACCTTC.

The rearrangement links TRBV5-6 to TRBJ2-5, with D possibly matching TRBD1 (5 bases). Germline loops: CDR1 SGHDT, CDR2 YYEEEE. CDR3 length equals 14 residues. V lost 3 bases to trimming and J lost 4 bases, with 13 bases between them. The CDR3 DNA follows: TGTGCCAGCAGCTCACTCAGGGTGACAGAGACCCAGTACTTC. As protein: CASSSLRVTETQYF.

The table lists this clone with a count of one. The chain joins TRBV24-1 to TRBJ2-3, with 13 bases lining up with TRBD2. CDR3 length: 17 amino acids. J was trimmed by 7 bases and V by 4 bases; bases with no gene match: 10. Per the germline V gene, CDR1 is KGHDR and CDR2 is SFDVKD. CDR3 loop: CATSDSRTSGGIHTQYF. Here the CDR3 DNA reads TGTGCCACCAGTGACTCTCGGACTAGCGGGGGTATACATACGCAGTATTTT.

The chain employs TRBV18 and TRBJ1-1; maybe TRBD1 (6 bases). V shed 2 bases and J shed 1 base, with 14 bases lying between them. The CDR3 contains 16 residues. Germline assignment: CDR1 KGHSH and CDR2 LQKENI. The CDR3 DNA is TGTGCCAGCTCACCAACGTCGGGGGCGCGGAACACTGAAGCTTTCTTT. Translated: CASSPTSGARNTEAFF.

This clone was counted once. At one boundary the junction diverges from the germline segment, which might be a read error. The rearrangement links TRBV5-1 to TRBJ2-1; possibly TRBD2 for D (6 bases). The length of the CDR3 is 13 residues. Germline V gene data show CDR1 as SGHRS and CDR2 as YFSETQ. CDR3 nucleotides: TGCGCCAGCAGCTTATCCTTTGGGACTCACAAGGTCTTC. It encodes CASSLSFGTHKVF.